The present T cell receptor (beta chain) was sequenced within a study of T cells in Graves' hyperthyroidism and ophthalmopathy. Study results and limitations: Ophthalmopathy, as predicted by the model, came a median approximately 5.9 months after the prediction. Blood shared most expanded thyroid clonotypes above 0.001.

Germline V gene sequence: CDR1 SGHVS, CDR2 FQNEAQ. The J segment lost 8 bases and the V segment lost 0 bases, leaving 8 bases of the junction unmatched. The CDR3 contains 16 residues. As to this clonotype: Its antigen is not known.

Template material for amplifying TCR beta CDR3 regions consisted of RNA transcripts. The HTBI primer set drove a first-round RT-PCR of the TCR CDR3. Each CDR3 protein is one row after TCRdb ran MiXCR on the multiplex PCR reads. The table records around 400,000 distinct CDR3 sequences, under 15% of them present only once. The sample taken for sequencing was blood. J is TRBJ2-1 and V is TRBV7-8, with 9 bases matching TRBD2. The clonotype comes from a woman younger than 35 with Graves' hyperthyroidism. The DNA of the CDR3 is TGTGCCAGCAGCTTAGCGGGGCTAGCGGGGCGGGATGAGCAGTTCTTC. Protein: CASSLAGLAGRDEQFF.